Each of the 20 T cell receptor beta chains below was sequenced from the same sample in a study of blood T cell repertoires in COVID-19. Some clones are missing from TCRdb's copy, which holds only in-frame ones; the method was immunoSEQ multiplex PCR. The repertoire holds just over 300,000 clones, 85% to 90% seen once, with 1.5% to 2% in the top ten. Sequencing used peripheral blood. The receptor source for this set is a woman aged 25 to 45 with COVID-19, enrolled during active disease.

This clone was detected only once. V is TRBV30 and J is TRBJ1-2; weak D call: TRBD1 (6 bases). Per germline, CDR1 GTSNPN and CDR2 SVGIG (reference sequence). CDR3 length: 15 residues. Deletions cut 1 base from V and 5 bases from J, with 17 bases between. The CDR3 here is CAWSAPQGPLYGYTF. DNA for the CDR3: TGTGCCTGGAGTGCCCCACAGGGTCCCCTTTATGGCTACACCTTC.

The V call is TRBV19, the J call TRBJ1-2; D gene uncertain. Trimming stripped 6 bases from V and 5 bases from J, with 13 bases between. The length of the CDR3 is 13 residues. Germline CDR1 and CDR2: LNHDA and SQIVND (reference sequence). CDR3 in DNA: TGTGCCAGTAGGAACGGAGCGGGGTATGGCTACACCTTC. This sequence encodes CASRNGAGYGYTF.

The chain is built from TRBV7-8 and TRBJ1-1; D remains ambiguous. This CDR3 is 14 amino acids long. CDR1 and CDR2 from the germline V gene are SGHVS and FQNEAQ. V was cut by 5 bases and J by 0 bases, with 10 bases left in between. CDR3 region: CASSPAGMNTEAFF. The CDR3 bases are TGTGCCAGCAGCCCGGCGGGGATGAACACTGAAGCTTTCTTT.

The CDR3 DNA follows: TGTGCCACCAGTGACCCCGGGACACCAAACACTGAAGCTTTCTTT. This translates into CATSDPGTPNTEAFF. V and J are TRBV24-1 and TRBJ1-1; weak D call: TRBD1 (6 bases). CDR3 length equals 15 residues. The ends were cut back, 4 bases at V and 2 bases at J, with 13 bases in the middle. Germline V gene sequence: CDR1 KGHDR, CDR2 SFDVKD.

This rearrangement joins TRBV6-5 to TRBJ2-7; D not resolved. In germline, CDR1 is MNHEY, CDR2 SVGAGI. Trimming removed 5 bases from V and 0 bases from J, with 11 bases in between. The length of the CDR3 is 14 residues. DNA for the CDR3: TGTGCCAGCAGTCCGAGAGACACCTCCTACGAGCAGTACGTC. Encoded protein: CASSPRDTSYEQYV.

The chain links TRBV3-1 (or the pseudogene TRBV3-2) to TRBJ2-5, with 9 bases fitting TRBD1. Germline CDR1 and CDR2: LGHDT and YNNKEL (reference sequence). The V gene end was trimmed by 2 bases and the J gene end by 2 bases; junction bases not matched to a gene: 6. The CDR3 has 16 residues. The CDR3, as DNA: TGTGCCAGCAGCCAACCTGGGACAGGGCCTCAAGAGACCCAGTACTTC. Encoded protein: CASSQPGTGPQETQYF.

V and J are TRBV11-2 and TRBJ2-1; the match to TRBD2 covers 8 bases. The junction had 12 bases not matched to a gene; V was cut back by 4 bases and J by 7 bases. This CDR3 is built from 16 residues. CDR1 and CDR2 from the germline V gene are SGHAT and FQNNGV. The CDR3 loop is CASSSRVAGGWNEQFF. CDR3 DNA: TGTGCCAGCAGCTCGCGAGTGGCGGGGGGCTGGAATGAGCAGTTCTTC.

This chain uses TRBV2 with TRBJ1-4; 7 nucleotides line up with TRBD1. Germline-derived CDR1 and CDR2 are SNHLY and FYNNEI. The CDR3 totals 14 residues. V lost 5 bases, J lost 5 bases, and 5 bases stayed unmatched. In nucleotides, the CDR3 is TGTGCCAGCAGTCGCGGGACAGACAATGAAAAACTGTTTTTT. Amino acids: CASSRGTDNEKLFF.

V and J are TRBV10-3 and TRBJ1-1; perhaps TRBD1 as D (6 bases). The germline gives CDR1 ENHRY, CDR2 SYGVKD. Trimming took off 5 bases at V and 4 bases at J, with 11 bases between the two ends. This CDR3 is built from 13 residues. The CDR3 nucleotides are TGTGCCATCAGTACGTCAGGGGCCACTGAAGCTTTCTTT. It yields the protein CAISTSGATEAFF.

This chain uses TRBV7-9 with TRBJ2-1; 9 bases match TRBD1. This CDR3 is built from 16 residues. From germline, CDR1 is SEHNR and CDR2 FQNEAQ (reference sequence). After removal of 5 bases from V and 7 bases from J, the junction contained 12 bases not matched to a gene. CDR3 DNA sequence: TGTGCCAGCAGCCCAGCAGGGACAGGGCTTCTGAATGAGCAGTTCTTC. Amino acid sequence: CASSPAGTGLLNEQFF.

This rearrangement joins TRBV6-5 to TRBJ2-5; 7 bases line up with TRBD1. This CDR3 has 16 residues. The germline V gene has CDR1 MNHEY and CDR2 SVGAGI. The ends lost 4 bases at V and 0 bases at J; junction bases unmatched: 8. CDR3 coding DNA: TGTGCCAGCAGTTTTTATAGGGGGCTGTACCAAGAGACCCAGTACTTC. Its translation: CASSFYRGLYQETQYF.

V usage is TRBV5-6 and J usage is TRBJ2-1; 9 bases are shared with TRBD1. Germline loops: CDR1 SGHDT, CDR2 YYEEEE. Trimming cost V 5 bases and J 3 bases; bases outside gene matches: 6. CDR3 size: 15 residues. The CDR3 region has the DNA TGTGCCAGCAGTCAATGGGACAGGGACTACAATGAGCAGTTCTTC. Its protein is CASSQWDRDYNEQFF.

The J gene is TRBJ1-4, the V gene TRBV4-3; TRBD1 agrees at 9 bases. J lost 4 bases, V lost 6 bases, and 3 bases had no gene match. In germline, CDR1 is LGHNA, CDR2 YSLEER. The CDR3 extends over 14 amino acids. The chain's CDR3 is CASRPGQGNEKLFF. CDR3 nucleotides: TGCGCCAGCAGACCGGGACAGGGTAATGAAAAACTGTTTTTT.

The genes are TRBV7-9 and TRBJ1-1; D gene unclear. V lost 2 bases to trimming and J lost 4 bases, with 5 bases between them. The CDR3 covers 12 residues. Germline assignment: CDR1 SEHNR and CDR2 FQNEAQ (reference sequence). The CDR3 region is CASSLRGTEAFF. The DNA for the CDR3 is TGTGCCAGCAGCTTACGCGGCACTGAAGCTTTCTTT.

The rearrangement joins TRBV3-1 (or the pseudogene TRBV3-2) to TRBJ1-4, with no clear D. Trimming removed 6 bases from V and 8 bases from J, with 13 bases in between. The CDR3 consists of 13 residues. In germline, CDR1 is LGHDT, CDR2 YNNKEL (reference sequence). CDR3 sequence reads: CASSLPPGEKLFF. The CDR3 DNA is TGTGCCAGCAGTCTCCCGCCGGGAGAAAAACTGTTTTTT.

This clone was observed once. The genes are TRBV24-1 and TRBJ1-1; D call uncertain. The ends were cut back, 5 bases at V and 1 base at J, with 7 bases in the middle. Germline values: CDR1 KGHDR, CDR2 SFDVKD. The CDR3 contains 13 residues. The CDR3 DNA is TGTGCCACCAGTGGAGGCTGGAACACTGAAGCTTTCTTT. Translating gives CATSGGWNTEAFF.

The chain couples TRBV19 to TRBJ2-4; 10 nucleotides align to TRBD2. Per germline, CDR1 LNHDA and CDR2 SQIVND (reference sequence). V was clipped by 0 bases and J by 1 base; unmatched bases: 12. The CDR3 is 20 residues long. The CDR3 DNA reads TGTGCCAGTAGTATAGATGGGCTAGCGGGGGCCCTCGGGGCCAAAAACATTCAGTACTTC. It translates to CASSIDGLAGALGAKNIQYF. The full variable domain, in which reference TRBV19 and TRBJ2-4 provide the parts outside the CDR3, is DGGITQSPKYLFRKEGQNVTLSCEQNLNHDAMYWYRQDPGQGLRLIYYSQIVNDFQKGDIAEGYSVSREKKESFPLTVTSAQKNPTAFYLCASSIDGLAGALGAKNIQYFGAGTRLSVL.

Only one count was recorded for this clone. The chain employs TRBV10-3 and TRBJ2-1; 7 bases agree with TRBD2. CDR3 length: 12 amino acids. Germline lookup yields CDR1 ENHRY and CDR2 SYGVKD. J gave up 8 bases and V 4 bases, and 2 bases lay outside the gene matches. The CDR3 loop is CAISAAGYEQFF. CDR3 DNA: TGTGCCATCAGTGCAGCGGGGTATGAGCAGTTCTTC.

V usage is TRBV10-3 and J usage is TRBJ2-5; D not resolved. The V gene lost 2 bases and the J gene lost 4 bases, with 8 bases spanning the gap. CDR1 ENHRY and CDR2 SYGVKD come from the germline V gene. CDR3 length: 13 amino acids. The chain's CDR3 is CAISEPGGETQYF. The CDR3 DNA reads as TGTGCCATCAGTGAGCCAGGTGGAGAGACCCAGTACTTC.

The gene calls are TRBV30 and TRBJ1-5, with no clear D. The length of the CDR3 is 14 residues. V gave up 3 bases and J gave up 0 bases, with 9 bases separating them. Germline V CDR1 and CDR2: GTSNPN, SVGIG (reference sequence). In DNA, the CDR3 is TGTGCCTGGAGCGCCGGGTATAGCAATCAGCCCCAGCATTTT. Translation gives CAWSAGYSNQPQHF. The variable domain in full, completed from reference TRBV30 and TRBJ1-5, reads SQTIHQWPATLVQPVGSPLSLECTVEGTSNPNLYWYRQAAGRGLQLLFYSVGIGQISSEVPQNLSASRPQDRQFILSSKKLLLSDSGFYLCAWSAGYSNQPQHFGDGTRLSIL.